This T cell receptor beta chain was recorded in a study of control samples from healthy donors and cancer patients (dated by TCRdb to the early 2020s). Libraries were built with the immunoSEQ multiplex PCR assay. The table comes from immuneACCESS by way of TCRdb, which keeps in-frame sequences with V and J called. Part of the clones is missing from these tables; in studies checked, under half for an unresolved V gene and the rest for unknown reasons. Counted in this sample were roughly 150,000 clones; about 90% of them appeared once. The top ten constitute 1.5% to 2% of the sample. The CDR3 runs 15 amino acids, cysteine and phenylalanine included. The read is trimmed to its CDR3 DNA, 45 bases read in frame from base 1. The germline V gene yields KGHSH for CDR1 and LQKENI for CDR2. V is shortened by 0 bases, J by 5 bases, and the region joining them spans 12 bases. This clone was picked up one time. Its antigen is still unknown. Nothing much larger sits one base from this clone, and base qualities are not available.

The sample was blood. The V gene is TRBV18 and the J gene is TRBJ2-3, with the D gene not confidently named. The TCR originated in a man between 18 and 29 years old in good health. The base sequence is TGTGCCAGCTCACCACCGTCCAGTAGGGAAGATACGCAGTATTTT. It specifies CASSPPSSREDTQYF. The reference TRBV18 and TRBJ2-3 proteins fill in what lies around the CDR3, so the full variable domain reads NAGVMQNPRHLVRRRGQEARLRCSPMKGHSHVYWYRQLPEEGLKFMVYLQKENIIDESGMPKERFSAEFPKEGPSILRIQQVVRGDSAAYFCASSPPSSREDTQYFGPGTRLTVL.